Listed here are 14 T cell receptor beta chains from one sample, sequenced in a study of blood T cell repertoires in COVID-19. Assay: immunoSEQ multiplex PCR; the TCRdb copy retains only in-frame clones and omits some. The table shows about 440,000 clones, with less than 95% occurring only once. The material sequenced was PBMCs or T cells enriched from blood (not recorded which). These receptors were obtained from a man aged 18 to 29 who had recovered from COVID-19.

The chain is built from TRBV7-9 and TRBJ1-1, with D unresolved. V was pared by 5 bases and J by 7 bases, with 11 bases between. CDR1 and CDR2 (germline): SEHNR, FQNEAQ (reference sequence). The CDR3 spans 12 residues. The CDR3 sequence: CASSPNEGEAFF. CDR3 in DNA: TGTGCCAGCAGCCCTAATGAGGGTGAAGCTTTCTTT.

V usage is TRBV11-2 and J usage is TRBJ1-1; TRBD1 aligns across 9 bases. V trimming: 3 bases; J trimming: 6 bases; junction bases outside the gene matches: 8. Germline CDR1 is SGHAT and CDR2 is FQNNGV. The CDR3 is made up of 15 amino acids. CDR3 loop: CASSLGQGIVAEAFF. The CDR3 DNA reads TGTGCCAGCAGCTTGGGACAGGGAATCGTGGCTGAAGCTTTCTTT.

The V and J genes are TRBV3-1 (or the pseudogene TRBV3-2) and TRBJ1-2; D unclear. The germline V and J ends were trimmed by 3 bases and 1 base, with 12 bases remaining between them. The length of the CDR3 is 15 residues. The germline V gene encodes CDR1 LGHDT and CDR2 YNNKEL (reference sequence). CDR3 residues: CASSQGGLINYGYTF. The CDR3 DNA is TGTGCCAGCAGCCAGGGCGGACTGATTAACTATGGCTACACCTTC.

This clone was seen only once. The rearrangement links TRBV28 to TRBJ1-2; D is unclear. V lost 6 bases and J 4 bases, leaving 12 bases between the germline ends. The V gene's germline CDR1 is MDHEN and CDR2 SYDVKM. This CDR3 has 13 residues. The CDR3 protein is CASRIDTSYGYTF. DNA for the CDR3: TGTGCCAGCAGGATAGACACTTCCTATGGCTACACCTTC.

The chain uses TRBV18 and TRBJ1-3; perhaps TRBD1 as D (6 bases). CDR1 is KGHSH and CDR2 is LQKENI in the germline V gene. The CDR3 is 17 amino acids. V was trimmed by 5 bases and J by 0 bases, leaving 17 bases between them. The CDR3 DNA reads TGTGCCAGCTCATCGTACTCCGGGACAACCTCTGGAAACACCATATATTTT. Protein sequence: CASSSYSGTTSGNTIYF.

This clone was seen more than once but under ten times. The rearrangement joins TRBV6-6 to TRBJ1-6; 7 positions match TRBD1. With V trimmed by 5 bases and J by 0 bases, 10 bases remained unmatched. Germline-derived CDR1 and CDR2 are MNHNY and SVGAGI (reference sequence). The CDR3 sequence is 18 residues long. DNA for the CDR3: TGTGCCAGCAGTCCTCCCTCAGGGGGTCTCTCCTATAATTCACCCCTCCACTTT. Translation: CASSPPSGGLSYNSPLHF.

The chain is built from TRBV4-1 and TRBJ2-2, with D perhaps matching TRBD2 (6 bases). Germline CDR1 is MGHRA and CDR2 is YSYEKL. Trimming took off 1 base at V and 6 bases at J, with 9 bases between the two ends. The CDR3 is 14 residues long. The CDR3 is CASSQGGDPGELFF. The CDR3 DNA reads TGCGCCAGCAGCCAAGGGGGGGACCCCGGGGAGCTGTTTTTT.

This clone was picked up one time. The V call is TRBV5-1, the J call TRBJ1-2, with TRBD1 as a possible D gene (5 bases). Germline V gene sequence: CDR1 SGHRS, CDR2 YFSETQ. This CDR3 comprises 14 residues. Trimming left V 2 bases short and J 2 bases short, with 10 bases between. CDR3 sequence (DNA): TGCGCCAGCAGCTTCTTGGGGGGGAACTATGGCTACACCTTC. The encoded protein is CASSFLGGNYGYTF.

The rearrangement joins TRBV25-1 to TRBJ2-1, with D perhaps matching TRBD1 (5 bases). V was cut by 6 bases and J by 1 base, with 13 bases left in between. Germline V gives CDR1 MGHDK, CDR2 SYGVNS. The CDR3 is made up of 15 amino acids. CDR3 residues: CASRKGSGSYNEQFF. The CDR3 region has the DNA TGTGCCAGCAGGAAGGGGTCCGGGTCCTACAATGAGCAGTTCTTC.

In nucleotides, the CDR3 is TGTGCCAGCAGCCTCCGACAGGGGTCCTACGAGCAGTACTTC. It encodes CASSLRQGSYEQYF. This chain connects TRBV9 to TRBJ2-7, with 8 bases matching TRBD1. The CDR3 is 14 residues long. Trimming cost V 4 bases and J 1 base; bases outside gene matches: 4. Germline assignment: CDR1 SGDLS and CDR2 YYNGEE.

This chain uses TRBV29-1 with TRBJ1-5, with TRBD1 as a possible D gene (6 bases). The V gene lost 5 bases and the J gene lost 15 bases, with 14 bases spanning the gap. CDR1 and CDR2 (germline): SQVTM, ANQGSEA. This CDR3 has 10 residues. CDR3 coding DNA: TGCAGCGTTCTCGGGCAGGGGCCGCATTTT. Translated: CSVLGQGPHF.

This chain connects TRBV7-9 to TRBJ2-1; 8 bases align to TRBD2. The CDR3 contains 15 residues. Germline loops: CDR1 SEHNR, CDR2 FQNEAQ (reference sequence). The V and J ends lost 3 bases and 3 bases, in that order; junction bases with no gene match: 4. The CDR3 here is CASSFPGLVYNEQFF. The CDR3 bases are TGTGCCAGCAGCTTCCCGGGACTAGTCTACAATGAGCAGTTCTTC.

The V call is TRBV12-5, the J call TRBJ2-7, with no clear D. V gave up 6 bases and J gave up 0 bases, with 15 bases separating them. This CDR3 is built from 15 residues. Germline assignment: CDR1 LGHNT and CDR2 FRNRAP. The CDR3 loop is CASGYRVVVSYEQYF. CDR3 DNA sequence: TGTGCTAGTGGCTATCGGGTAGTCGTCTCCTACGAGCAGTACTTC.

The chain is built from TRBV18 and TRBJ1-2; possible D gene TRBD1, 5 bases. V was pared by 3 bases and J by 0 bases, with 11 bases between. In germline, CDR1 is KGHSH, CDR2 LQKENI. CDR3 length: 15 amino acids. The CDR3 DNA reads TGTGCCAGCTCACCCTCAGGGCGCACTAACTATGGCTACACCTTC. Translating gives CASSPSGRTNYGYTF.